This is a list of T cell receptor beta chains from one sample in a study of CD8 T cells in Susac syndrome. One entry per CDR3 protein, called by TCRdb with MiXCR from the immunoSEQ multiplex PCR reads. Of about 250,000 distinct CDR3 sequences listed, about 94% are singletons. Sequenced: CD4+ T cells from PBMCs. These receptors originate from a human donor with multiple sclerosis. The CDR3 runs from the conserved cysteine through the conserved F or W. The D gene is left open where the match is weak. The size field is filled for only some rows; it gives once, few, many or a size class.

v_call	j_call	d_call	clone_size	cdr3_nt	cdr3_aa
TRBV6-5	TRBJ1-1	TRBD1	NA	TGTGCCAGCAGTTACTCCGACCTGACAGGGACCAACACTGAAGCTTTCTTT	CASSYSDLTGTNTEAFF
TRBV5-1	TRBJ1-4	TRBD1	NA	TGCGCCAGCCGACAGGGAACTAATGAAAAACTGTTTTTT	CASRQGTNEKLFF
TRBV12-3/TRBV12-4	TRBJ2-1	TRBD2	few	TGTGCCAGCAGTTTTGAGGGAGGGTACAATGAGCAGTTCTTC	CASSFEGGYNEQFF
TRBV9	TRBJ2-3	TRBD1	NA	TGTGCCAGCAGCGTAGATGGACAGGGGGCAGATACGCAGTATTTT	CASSVDGQGADTQYF
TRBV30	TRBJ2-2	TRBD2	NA	TGTGCCTGGACGACGGGAGGGTCCTCCGGGGAGCTGTTTTTT	CAWTTGGSSGELFF
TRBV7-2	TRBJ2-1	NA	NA	TGTGCCAGCAGCTTCGAGGGGACAAAGCACAATGAGCAGTTCTTC	CASSFEGTKHNEQFF
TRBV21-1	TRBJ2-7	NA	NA	TGTGCCAGCTATGCGGGATGCACTACGAAGCAGTACTTC	CASYAGCTTKQYF
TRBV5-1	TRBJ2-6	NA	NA	TGCGCCAGCAGCTTTCCGACCTCTGGGGCCAACGTCCTGACTTTC	CASSFPTSGANVLTF
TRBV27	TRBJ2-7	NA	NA	TGTGCCAGCAGTTCAGACAGGGACTGCGAGCAGTACTTC	CASSSDRDCEQYF
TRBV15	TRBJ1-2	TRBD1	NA	TGTGCCACCAGCAGAGATCGGGGGACAGGGGGTGGCTATGGCTACACCTTC	CATSRDRGTGGGYGYTF
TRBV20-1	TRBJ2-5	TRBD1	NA	TGCAGTGCTAGACCCCCGACAGGGAAGACCCAGTACTTC	CSARPPTGKTQYF
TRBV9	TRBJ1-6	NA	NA	TGTGCCAGCAGCGTCGGGGATTATAATTCACCCCTCCACTTT	CASSVGDYNSPLHF
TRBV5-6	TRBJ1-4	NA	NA	TGTGCCAGCAGCTCGAGCGCAACTAATGAAAAACTGTTTTTT	CASSSSATNEKLFF
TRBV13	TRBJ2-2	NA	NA	TGTGCCAGCAGCCGCCTTGGGGACACTAACACCGGGGAGCTGTTTTTT	CASSRLGDTNTGELFF
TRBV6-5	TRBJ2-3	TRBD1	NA	TGTGCCAGCAGATCGACAGGGGCGGCAGATACGCAGTATTTT	CASRSTGAADTQYF
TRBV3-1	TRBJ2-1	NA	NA	TGTGCCAGCAGCGCAATTCATTTCACGGGACGGGATAATGAGCAGTTCTTC	CASSAIHFTGRDNEQFF
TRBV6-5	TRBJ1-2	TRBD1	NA	TGTGCCAGCAGGACCGGGACAGGGGTTGGCTACACCTTC	CASRTGTGVGYTF
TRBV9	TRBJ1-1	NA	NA	TGTGCCAGCAGCGTAGCCCCGGGACCGTACACTGAAGCTTTCTTT	CASSVAPGPYTEAFF
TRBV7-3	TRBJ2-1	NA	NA	TGTGCCAGCAGCTTAAGGTCAGGGCCCGAGCAGTTCTTC	CASSLRSGPEQFF
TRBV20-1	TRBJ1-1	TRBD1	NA	TGCAGTGCTAGGGCGCCCCCCGAATCCCGGGACAGGGTTTGGAACACTGAAGCTTTCTTT	CSARAPPESRDRVWNTEAFF
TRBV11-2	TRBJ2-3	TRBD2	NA	TGTGCCAGCAGCCCAGGGAGCGGGGGGCAACGTCGGACAGATACGCAGTATTTT	CASSPGSGGQRRTDTQYF
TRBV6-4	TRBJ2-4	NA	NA	TGTGCCAGCAACGACCAGGATGCCAAAAACATTCAGTACTTC	CASNDQDAKNIQYF
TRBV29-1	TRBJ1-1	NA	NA	TGCAGCGCCGGGTTTGGGTTGAACACTGAAGCTTTCTTT	CSAGFGLNTEAFF
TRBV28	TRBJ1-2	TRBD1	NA	TGTGCCAGCAGTTTCCTATTCGGGACAGGGGGCTATGGCTACACCTTC	CASSFLFGTGGYGYTF
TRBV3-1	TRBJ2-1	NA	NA	TGTGCCAGCAGCCGAAATGATGAGCAGTTCTTC	CASSRNDEQFF
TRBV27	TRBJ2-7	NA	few	TGTGCCAGCAGTGCACTTATGTCCGGCGAGCAGTACTTC	CASSALMSGEQYF
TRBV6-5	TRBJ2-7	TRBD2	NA	TGTGCCAGCAGTTCATTACTAGCAGGGAGGGACGAGCAGTACTTC	CASSSLLAGRDEQYF
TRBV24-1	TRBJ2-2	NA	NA	TGTGCCACCAGTGATTTGTCCGGACACCTCAGCACCGGGGAGCTGTTTTTT	CATSDLSGHLSTGELFF
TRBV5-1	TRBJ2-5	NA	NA	TGCGCCAGCAGCTTGGAGGGCCTCTACCAAGAGACCCAGTACTTC	CASSLEGLYQETQYF
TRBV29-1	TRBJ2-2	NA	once	TGCAGCGCCGCCCAAACCGGGGAGCTGTTTTTT	CSAAQTGELFF
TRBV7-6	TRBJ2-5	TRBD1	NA	TGTGCCAGCAGCTCGGGACAGCAAGAGACCCAGTACTTC	CASSSGQQETQYF
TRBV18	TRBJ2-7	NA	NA	TGTGCCAGCTCACCACTCAGGTCCAGCGAGCAGTACTTC	CASSPLRSSEQYF
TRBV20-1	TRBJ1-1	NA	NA	TGCAGTGCTAGAGGGGACTTTGGCACTGAAGCTTTCTTT	CSARGDFGTEAFF
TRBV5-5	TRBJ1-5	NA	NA	TGTGCCAGCAGCTTGGAGGAGTTGCGCAATCAGCCCCAGCATTTT	CASSLEELRNQPQHF
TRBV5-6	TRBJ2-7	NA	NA	TGTGCCAGCAGCTTCAAGGTGGGGGTTGGTGTCTACGAGCAGTACTTC	CASSFKVGVGVYEQYF
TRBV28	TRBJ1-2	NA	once	TGTGCCAGCACCTCCCCTGAGACAGGCCCTTATGGCTACACCTTC	CASTSPETGPYGYTF
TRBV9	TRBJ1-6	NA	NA	TGTGCCAGCAGCCCTACGGGCAGGGGTAATTCACCCCTCCACTTT	CASSPTGRGNSPLHF
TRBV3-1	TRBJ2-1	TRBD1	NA	TGTGCCAGCAGCCCGGGACAGGGTCCTGATGAGCAGTTCTTC	CASSPGQGPDEQFF
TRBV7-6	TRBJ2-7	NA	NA	TGTGCCAGCAGCCCCATTCAGGGGCCACTTAATCTCTACGAGCAGTACTTC	CASSPIQGPLNLYEQYF
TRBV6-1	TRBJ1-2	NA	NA	TGTGCCAGCAGTCCCCAGGGCAGGCCGGGCTTTTATGGCTACACCTTC	CASSPQGRPGFYGYTF
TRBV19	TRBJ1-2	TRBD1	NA	TGTGCCAGTAGTCCCCGACAGGGCGGCGGCTACACCTTC	CASSPRQGGGYTF